The 27 T cell receptor beta chains presented below share a single source sample, sequenced in a study of shared clonotypes between healthy human individuals. The data were produced by immunoSEQ multiplex PCR, yet TCRdb's version contains in-frame clones alone and is incomplete. The sample carries about 1.1 million clones, approximately 77% recorded once. Sample: memory CD4+ T cells from PBMCs. The subset: CD45RA-negative fraction. The receptors come from a young man in good health. Some clones in this sample may be carry-over from other donors' samples.

A note on this clone: The germline gene is not matched at one end of the junction; a read error may be the cause. The J gene is TRBJ1-4, the V gene TRBV2; 8 bases line up with TRBD1. Germline lookup yields CDR1 SNHLY and CDR2 FYNNEI. The CDR3 sequence is 14 residues long. In nucleotides, the CDR3 is TGTGCCAACAGTGGGAACAGGGGGGATGAAAAACTGTTTTTT. Translating gives CANSGNRGDEKLFF. The full variable domain, in which reference TRBV2 and TRBJ1-4 provide the parts outside the CDR3, is EPEVTQTPSHQVTQMGQEVILRCVPISNHLYFYWYRQILGQKVEFLVSFYNNEISEKSEIFDDQFSVERPDGSNFTLKIRSTKLEDSAMYFCANSGNRGDEKLFFGSGTQLSVL.

The table lists this clone with a few counts. V usage is TRBV21-1 and J usage is TRBJ2-3; the table's D call of TRBD2 was not tested on the DNA. TRBV21-1 is designated a pseudogene. The CDR3 is 21 residues long. CDR3 loop: CASSKATGQGSSGRSTDTQYF. For the CDR3, the DNA is TGTGCCAGCAGCAAAGCGACGGGACAGGGGTCTAGCGGGAGAAGCACAGATACGCAGTATTTT.

This clone was seen a handful of times. The rearrangement links TRBV4-1 to TRBJ1-5, with D maybe TRBD1 (5 bases). Deletions cut 1 base from V and 7 bases from J, with 14 bases between. The germline gives CDR1 MGHRA, CDR2 YSYEKL. The CDR3 totals 15 residues. The CDR3 loop reads CASSQGGNGGQPQHF. CDR3 sequence (DNA): TGCGCCAGCAGCCAAGGGGGGAATGGAGGCCAGCCCCAGCATTTT.

This clone was observed a few times. The genes are TRBV27 and TRBJ2-7; 7 bases line up with TRBD1. From germline, CDR1 is MNHEY and CDR2 SMNVEV (reference sequence). The V gene end was trimmed by 5 bases and the J gene end by 3 bases; junction bases not matched to a gene: 4. CDR3 length: 13 amino acids. The CDR3: CASSATGRYEQYF. CDR3 DNA sequence: TGTGCCAGCAGTGCGACAGGGCGCTACGAGCAGTACTTC.

As for this clone: Germline is not matched at one junction end, which may reflect a read error. The chain combines TRBV7-3 with TRBJ2-3, with 8 bases that match TRBD2. The CDR3 totals 15 residues. Looked up from germline, CDR1 is SGHTA and CDR2 is FQGTGA. CDR3 residues: CASSLTGLVTDTQYF. For the CDR3, the DNA is TGTGCCAGCAGCCTAACGGGACTAGTAACAGATACGCAGTATTTT.

This clone was seen only once. This chain joins TRBV6-5 and TRBJ2-5; TRBD2 aligns across 7 bases. V lost 0 bases and J lost 1; bases outside the gene matches: 5. The length of the CDR3 is 16 residues. CDR1 and CDR2 from the germline V gene are MNHEY and SVGAGI. The CDR3 DNA reads TGTGCCAGCAGTTACTCTCTAGCGGCGGTCCAAGAGACCCAGTACTTC. Translated, it gives CASSYSLAAVQETQYF.

The gene calls are TRBV6-1 and TRBJ2-3, with 8 positions matching TRBD2. Germline values: CDR1 MNHNS, CDR2 SASEGT. The CDR3 is 16 residues long. V shed 1 base, J shed 4 bases, and the junction held 7 bases outside the gene matches. CDR3 in amino acids: CASSEEAGVGADTQYF. For the CDR3, the DNA is TGTGCCAGCAGTGAAGAAGCGGGAGTGGGAGCAGATACGCAGTATTTT.

This clone was detected only once. The CDR3: CASGRSDEQYF. The CDR3 DNA reads TGTGCCAGCGGAAGGAGCGACGAGCAGTACTTC. The chain combines TRBV6-6 with TRBJ2-7; D remains unclear. The V gene's germline CDR1 is MNHNY and CDR2 SVGAGI (reference sequence). V shed 8 bases and J shed 5 bases, with 10 bases lying between them. CDR3 length: 11 amino acids.

The gene calls are TRBV25-1 and TRBJ2-6; tentatively, D is TRBD1 (6 bases). The germline V and J ends were trimmed by 7 bases and 2 bases, with 12 bases remaining between them. From germline, CDR1 is MGHDK and CDR2 SYGVNS. The CDR3 loop spans 15 amino acids. CDR3 nucleotides: TGTGCCAGCAACCAAGGGGGAACTGGGGCCAACGTCCTGACTTTC. Translated, it gives CASNQGGTGANVLTF.

Points on this clone: The identical CDR3 is also encoded by other nucleotide sequences in the sample. The chain carries TRBV5-1 and TRBJ2-7; no definite D call. CDR1 is SGHRS, CDR2 YFSETQ, per germline. The V gene lost 0 bases and the J gene lost 1 base, with 8 bases spanning the gap. The CDR3 contains 14 residues. CDR3 sequence: CASSLGGASYEQYF. The CDR3, as DNA: TGCGCCAGCAGCTTGGGCGGAGCATCCTACGAGCAGTACTTC.

This clone has a handful of counts. This rearrangement joins TRBV5-1 to TRBJ1-3; no firm D call. In germline, CDR1 is SGHRS, CDR2 YFSETQ. The V end was cut by 4 bases, the J end by 1 base, with 9 bases between. The length of the CDR3 is 14 residues. CDR3 loop: CASSATESGNTIYF. In DNA form, the CDR3 reads TGCGCCAGCAGCGCGACGGAGTCTGGAAACACCATATATTTT.

V and J are TRBV7-3 and TRBJ2-7; 10 bases map to TRBD1. The CDR3 totals 15 residues. The germline CDR1 and CDR2 sequences are SGHTA and FQGTGA. V lost 2 bases, J lost 5 bases, and 6 bases stayed unmatched. The CDR3 is CASSLVPGTGDEQYF. In nucleotides, the CDR3 is TGTGCCAGCAGCTTAGTCCCGGGGACAGGGGACGAGCAGTACTTC.

The gene calls are TRBV7-7 and TRBJ2-2; D is ambiguous. The CDR3 is made up of 15 amino acids. Germline-derived CDR1 and CDR2 are SSHAT and FNYEAQ (reference sequence). Trimming left V 5 bases short and J 0 bases short, with 10 bases between. CDR3: CASSARASNTGELFF. The CDR3 coding sequence is TGTGCCAGCAGCGCCCGGGCCTCGAACACCGGGGAGCTGTTTTTT.

This rearrangement joins TRBV7-3 to TRBJ2-6; the D gene could be TRBD1 or TRBD2 (6 bases each). The CDR3 extends over 18 amino acids. The germline V gene has CDR1 SGHTA and CDR2 FQGTGA. The germline V and J ends were trimmed by 4 bases and 1 base, with 17 bases remaining between them. For the CDR3, the DNA is TGTGCCAGCAGCTCCCCCGGGGGCCGTATATCTGGGGCCAACGTCCTGACTTTC. Protein: CASSSPGGRISGANVLTF.

The gene calls are TRBV6-5 and TRBJ2-7; D is unclear. Germline-derived CDR1 and CDR2 are MNHEY and SVGAGI. V dropped 8 bases and J dropped 0 bases, with 8 bases sitting between them. This CDR3 comprises 12 residues. This chain's CDR3 is CASRGSSYEQYF. Written as DNA, the CDR3 is TGTGCCAGCCGTGGGTCCTCCTACGAGCAGTACTTC.

The chain couples TRBV28 to TRBJ2-5; D ambiguous. The germline gives CDR1 MDHEN, CDR2 SYDVKM. The V end was cut by 3 bases, the J end by 5 bases, with 13 bases between. This CDR3 is 14 amino acids long. The CDR3 DNA reads as TGTGCCAGCAGTTTTCCCAAACGTCGGGAGACCCAGTACTTC. Encoded protein: CASSFPKRRETQYF.

The gene calls are TRBV15 and TRBJ1-4; a possible D gene is TRBD1 (6 bases). This CDR3 region has 16 residues. Per the germline V gene, CDR1 is LNHNV and CDR2 is YYDKDF (reference sequence). V was trimmed by 4 bases and J by 4 bases, leaving 16 bases between them. The CDR3 region is CATSKAPGAVNEKLFF. Written as DNA, the CDR3 is TGTGCCACCAGCAAAGCACCAGGGGCCGTTAATGAAAAACTGTTTTTT. Based on the CDR3 plus reference TRBV15 and TRBJ1-4, the full variable domain is DAMVIQNPRYQVTQFGKPVTLSCSQTLNHNVMYWYQQKSSQAPKLLFHYYDKDFNNEADTPDNFQSRRPNTSFCFLDIRSPGLGDTAMYLCATSKAPGAVNEKLFFGSGTQLSVL.

This rearrangement joins TRBV28 to TRBJ1-4, with D unclear. Germline CDR1 reads MDHEN; CDR2 reads SYDVKM. CDR3 length: 15 amino acids. V lost 3 bases and J 8 bases, leaving 16 bases between the germline ends. CDR3 loop: CASSFVFGRGEKLFF. Here the CDR3 DNA reads TGTGCCAGCAGTTTCGTCTTCGGCAGAGGAGAAAAACTGTTTTTT.

In this sample, this clone turned up once. The chain links TRBV7-8 to TRBJ1-3; D is ambiguous. CDR1 is SGHVS, CDR2 FQNEAQ, per germline. The CDR3 has 15 amino acids. V was trimmed by 4 bases and J by 2 bases, leaving 12 bases between them. The CDR3 loop is CASSSSGRAGNTIYF. DNA for the CDR3: TGTGCCAGCAGCTCCAGTGGGAGGGCTGGAAACACCATATATTTT.

The chain recombines TRBV11-1 with TRBJ2-7; TRBD1 matches at 8 bases. The V gene's germline CDR1 is SGHAT and CDR2 FQDESV (reference sequence). This CDR3 contains 14 residues. The junction had 3 bases not matched to a gene; V was cut back by 5 bases and J by 0 bases. The CDR3 DNA sequence: TGTGCCAGCAGCCGGGACAGGAGCTCCTACGAGCAGTACTTC. Translation gives CASSRDRSSYEQYF.

This clone was counted once. The chain joins TRBV10-2 to TRBJ2-5; TRBD1 or TRBD2 may be the D gene (5 bases each). CDR1 WSHSY and CDR2 SAAADI come from the germline V gene. The CDR3 totals 12 residues. Trimming stripped 2 bases from V and 5 bases from J, with 6 bases between. The CDR3 nucleotides read TGCGCCAGCAGTGAGGAGGGGGAGACCCAGTACTTC. This translates into CASSEEGETQYF.

This rearrangement joins TRBV7-8 to TRBJ2-1; D possibly corresponds to TRBD1 (6 bases). This CDR3 contains 13 residues. The V gene lost 1 base and the J gene lost 11 bases, with 12 bases spanning the gap. Germline CDR1 reads SGHVS; CDR2 reads FQNEAQ. This chain's CDR3 is CASSLEGGNKQFF. The CDR3 region has the DNA TGTGCCAGCAGCTTAGAAGGGGGAAATAAGCAGTTCTTC.

The chain links TRBV18 to TRBJ1-1; no clear D gene. V lost 2 bases and J 7 bases, leaving 14 bases between the germline ends. CDR1 and CDR2 (germline): KGHSH, LQKENI. The CDR3 spans 14 residues. As DNA, the CDR3 is TGTGCCAGCTCACCAACTTCTCGTGGGGATGAAGCTTTCTTT. This gives the protein CASSPTSRGDEAFF.

This clone was counted only a few times. V gene TRBV19 combines with J gene TRBJ2-3; the D gene is possibly TRBD1 (6 bases). Germline lookup yields CDR1 LNHDA and CDR2 SQIVND (reference sequence). V was clipped by 5 bases and J by 6 bases, with 18 bases between them. The length of the CDR3 is 15 residues. The CDR3 sequence is CASSARILRGDTQYF. In DNA form, the CDR3 reads TGTGCCAGTAGTGCCCGTATATTGAGGGGGGATACGCAGTATTTT.

The chain uses TRBV5-4 and TRBJ2-7; D gene ambiguous. V shed 0 bases and J shed 2 bases, with 12 bases lying between them. This CDR3 has 15 residues. Germline CDR1 is SGHNT and CDR2 is YYREEE (reference sequence). The CDR3, as DNA: TGTGCCAGCAGCTTGGCACAGTATACCGCCTACGAGCAGTACTTC. The encoded protein is CASSLAQYTAYEQYF. Drawing the rest from reference TRBV5-4 and TRBJ2-7, the complete variable domain is ETGVTQSPTHLIKTRGQQVTLRCSSQSGHNTVSWYQQALGQGPQFIFQYYREEENGRGNFPPRFSGLQFPNYSSELNVNALELDDSALYLCASSLAQYTAYEQYFGPGTRLTVT.

The chain is built from TRBV20-1 and TRBJ2-3, with TRBD2 matching over 9 bases. Germline CDR1 reads DFQATT; CDR2 reads SNEGSKA (reference sequence). The length of the CDR3 is 11 residues. V lost 7 bases to trimming and J lost 5 bases; unmatched junction nucleotides: 1. CDR3 sequence reads: CSVAGVDTQYF. The CDR3 nucleotides read TGCAGTGTAGCGGGAGTAGATACGCAGTATTTT.

The table lists this clone with many counts. Other DNA sequences in the sample encode the same CDR3. The chain combines TRBV19 with TRBJ2-7, with 12 bases aligning to TRBD1. The CDR3 is 15 amino acids. Germline V gives CDR1 LNHDA, CDR2 SQIVND (reference sequence). V lost 4 bases and J lost 4; bases outside the gene matches: 5. CDR3 sequence: CASSRGTGGFYEQYF. CDR3 sequence (DNA): TGTGCCAGTAGTAGAGGGACAGGGGGCTTTTACGAGCAGTACTTC.